A single sample is the source of the 13 T cell receptor beta chains below, sequenced in a study of neoadjuvant anti-PD-1 for oral cavity cancer. Sequencing was performed with immunoSEQ multiplex PCR; in TCRdb, only in-frame clones are kept and a portion is missing. In the table there are over 60,000 clones, approximately 87% of which are singletons. The time point here: after neoadjuvant nivolumab, at surgical resection. This specimen consisted of PBMCs, obtained after nivolumab (anti-PD-1) treatment. The receptors originated from a person aged 35 to 85 with oral cavity squamous cell carcinoma.

The genes are TRBV5-6 and TRBJ1-2; D might be TRBD1 (5 bases). CDR1 and CDR2 from the germline V gene are SGHDT and YYEEEE. There are 14 residues in the CDR3. V was trimmed by 4 bases and J by 4 bases, leaving 14 bases between them. CDR3 protein: CASSLSGFSYGYTF. CDR3 coding DNA: TGTGCCAGCAGCCTGTCAGGGTTTTCCTATGGCTACACCTTC.

J is TRBJ2-7 and V is TRBV5-8; possibly TRBD1 for D (6 bases). The V and J ends lost 3 bases and 0 bases respectively, with 10 bases between them. The CDR3 length is 14 residues. Germline V gives CDR1 SGHTS, CDR2 YDEGEE. The CDR3 reads CASSSGDNSYEQYF. The DNA of the CDR3 is TGTGCCAGCAGCTCAGGGGACAACTCCTACGAGCAGTACTTC.

The genes are TRBV6-5 and TRBJ2-2; 10 positions match TRBD2. V lost 6 bases, J lost 1 base, and 2 bases stayed unmatched. The CDR3 length is 15 residues. Germline V gives CDR1 MNHEY, CDR2 SVGAGI. The CDR3 nucleotides read TGTGCCAGCAGCCGGACTAGCGGGAACACCGGGGAGCTGTTTTTT. Its translation is CASSRTSGNTGELFF.

The chain joins TRBV30 to TRBJ1-5; D is perhaps TRBD1 (6 bases). The germline gives CDR1 GTSNPN, CDR2 SVGIG (reference sequence). Trimming took 5 bases from V and 4 from J, leaving 9 bases between them. The CDR3 is 12 residues long. CDR3 protein: CAWGQPNQPQHF. DNA for the CDR3: TGTGCCTGGGGACAGCCAAATCAGCCCCAGCATTTT. The full variable domain, its missing parts supplied by reference TRBV30 and TRBJ1-5, is SQTIHQWPATLVQPVGSPLSLECTVEGTSNPNLYWYRQAAGRGLQLLFYSVGIGQISSEVPQNLSASRPQDRQFILSSKKLLLSDSGFYLCAWGQPNQPQHFGDGTRLSIL.

The CDR3 sequence: CASSRQGSDYGYTF. The CDR3 DNA reads TGTGCCAGCAGCCGACAGGGTTCGGACTATGGCTACACCTTC. The genes are TRBV5-4 and TRBJ1-2; TRBD1 matches at 7 bases. Germline values: CDR1 SGHNT, CDR2 YYREEE (reference sequence). The CDR3 covers 14 residues. V was pared by 4 bases and J by 3 bases, with 6 bases of the junction left unmatched.

The rearrangement uses TRBV7-9 and TRBJ1-5, with TRBD1 matching 7 bases. CDR3 length: 14 amino acids. After removal of 5 bases from V and 3 bases from J, the junction contained 4 bases not matched to a gene. CDR1 and CDR2 from the germline V gene are SEHNR and FQNEAQ (reference sequence). The CDR3 coding sequence is TGTGCCAGCAGCCAGGGACAGCTCAATCAGCCCCAGCATTTT. Translating gives CASSQGQLNQPQHF.

This clone was seen only a few times. V usage is TRBV27 and J usage is TRBJ2-5; TRBD1 agrees at 9 bases. This CDR3 is 19 amino acids long. Germline assignment: CDR1 MNHEY and CDR2 SMNVEV (reference sequence). V shed 5 bases, J shed 3 bases, and the junction held 19 bases outside the gene matches. In DNA, the CDR3 is TGTGCCAGCAGTCCACGGGTGACAGGGGGACGTCTGAGAGAAGAGACCCAGTACTTC. It specifies CASSPRVTGGRLREETQYF.

The chain carries TRBV5-1 and TRBJ1-1, with 8 bases that match TRBD1. The CDR3 is 17 amino acids. CDR1 SGHRS and CDR2 YFSETQ come from the germline V gene. With 2 bases clipped from V and 0 bases from J, the junction kept 9 bases outside the gene matches. The CDR3: CASSFGQGFNMNTEAFF. Here the CDR3 DNA reads TGCGCCAGCAGCTTCGGACAGGGATTCAATATGAACACTGAAGCTTTCTTT.

The CDR3 DNA reads as TGTGCCAGCAGCTCGGGACTAGCGGGGGACACCGGGGAGCTGTTTTTT. This codes for CASSSGLAGDTGELFF. V is TRBV5-4 and J is TRBJ2-2; 14 positions agree with TRBD2. The CDR3 has 16 residues. Germline loops: CDR1 SGHNT, CDR2 YYREEE (reference sequence). V gave up 3 bases and J gave up 3 bases; unmatched junction bases: 1.

DNA of the CDR3: TGTGCTAGTGGTTCCCCACAGGGATTGAACACTGAAGCTTTCTTT. Its protein is CASGSPQGLNTEAFF. This sequence joins TRBV12-5 and TRBJ1-1, with a weak D call TRBD1 (6 bases). CDR3 length: 15 amino acids. CDR1 is LGHNT and CDR2 is FRNRAP in the germline V gene. Trimming removed 4 bases at V and 0 bases at J, with 12 bases between.

This chain joins TRBV10-3 and TRBJ2-7, with D tentatively TRBD1 or TRBD2 (7 bases each). Germline V CDR1 and CDR2: ENHRY, SYGVKD. The CDR3 sequence is 16 residues long. V lost 4 bases and J 0 bases, leaving 16 bases between the germline ends. Written as DNA, the CDR3 is TGTGCCATCAGTGGGAGTGGGAGGGGGCTCTCCTACGAGCAGTACTTC. Its translation is CAISGSGRGLSYEQYF.

This rearrangement joins TRBV6-1 to TRBJ1-4; TRBD1 is a possible D gene (6 bases). The CDR3 consists of 14 residues. V was shortened by 6 bases and J by 8 bases, with 16 bases between the two germline ends. Germline lookup yields CDR1 MNHNS and CDR2 SASEGT. CDR3 in amino acids: CASSSGGAEEKLFF. DNA for the CDR3: TGTGCCAGCAGCAGCGGGGGGGCAGAGGAAAAACTGTTTTTT.

This sequence joins TRBV5-4 and TRBJ2-1, with TRBD2 matching over 10 bases. Trimming removed 5 bases from V and 2 bases from J; junction bases left unmatched: 4. The V gene's germline CDR1 is SGHNT and CDR2 YYREEE (reference sequence). The CDR3 extends over 15 amino acids. The DNA for the CDR3 is TGTGCCAGCAGGCCAACTAGCGGGACCTACAATGAGCAGTTCTTC. This gives the protein CASRPTSGTYNEQFF. Full variable domain (missing parts from reference TRBV5-4 and TRBJ2-1): ETGVTQSPTHLIKTRGQQVTLRCSSQSGHNTVSWYQQALGQGPQFIFQYYREEENGRGNFPPRFSGLQFPNYSSELNVNALELDDSALYLCASRPTSGTYNEQFFGPGTRLTVL.